The present T cell receptor (beta chain) was sequenced within a study of CD8 T cells in ankylosing spondylitis. General study results and limits: A TCR beta motif of under 10 highly homologous variants seemed to mark ankylosing spondylitis blood. Clones linked with disease were CD8+ and fairly uncommon in the peripheral blood.

About this clonotype itself: The target antigen is unknown.

The length of the CDR3 is 16 residues. V lost 6 bases, J lost 7 bases, and 10 bases stayed unmatched. For TCR beta, libraries came from quantitative 5'-RACE with molecular barcodes. TCRdb redid the calling of the 5' RACE reads with MiXCR, one entry per CDR3 protein. This sample has just over 350,000 distinct CDR3 sequences, with roughly 20% found just once. This TCR came from a male donor with ankylosing spondylitis or in good health (not recorded which). Sequenced sample: blood, either unsorted or a sorted T cell fraction (not recorded which). The chain employs TRBV12-3 or TRBV12-4 and TRBJ2-2, with TRBD1 matching 11 bases. CDR3 DNA: TGTGCCAGCAGCCAACGGGACAGGGGGATAGTCGGGGAGCTGTTTTTT. It codes for CASSQRDRGIVGELFF.